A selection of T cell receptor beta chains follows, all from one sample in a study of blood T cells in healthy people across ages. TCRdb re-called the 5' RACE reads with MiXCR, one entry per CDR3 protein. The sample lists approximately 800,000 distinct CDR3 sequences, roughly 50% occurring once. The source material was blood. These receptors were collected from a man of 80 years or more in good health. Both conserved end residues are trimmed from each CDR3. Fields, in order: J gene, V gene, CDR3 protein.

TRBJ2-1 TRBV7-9 ASKEPVDRAGDEQF
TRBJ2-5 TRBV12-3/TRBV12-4 ASSARTDQETQY
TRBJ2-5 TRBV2 ASSEAGLAVSQETQY
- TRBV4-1 ASTSGRSSYNEQY
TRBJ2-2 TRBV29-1 SVDGNTGELF
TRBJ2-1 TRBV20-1 SAVTGQGYNEQF
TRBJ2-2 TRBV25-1 ASTGPRDGELF
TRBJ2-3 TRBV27 ASSPRQGRGTDTQY
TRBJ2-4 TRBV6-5 ASSGRDRNNPIQY
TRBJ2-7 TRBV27 AAQQRPSPYEQY
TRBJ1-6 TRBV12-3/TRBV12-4 ASSRDSNSPLH
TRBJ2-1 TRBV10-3 AISLERGLGNEQF
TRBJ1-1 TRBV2 ASSASGPNTEAF
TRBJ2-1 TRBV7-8 ASSLGTSGPSPNEQF
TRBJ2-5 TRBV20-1 SAEGLVCKQY
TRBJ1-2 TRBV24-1 ATSDRKGGNYGYT
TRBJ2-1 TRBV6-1 ASMDGARGRDEQF
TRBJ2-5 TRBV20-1 SAPSPGKETQY
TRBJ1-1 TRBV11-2 ASSFSRRGTEAF
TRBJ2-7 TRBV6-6 ASRPPTSGFYEQY
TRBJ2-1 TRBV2 ASRTGLARYNEQF
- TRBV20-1 SASGSIGYEQY
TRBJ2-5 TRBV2 ASTPQSSTQY
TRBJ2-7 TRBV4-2 ASSQDQGSSYEQY
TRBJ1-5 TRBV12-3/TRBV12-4 ASRPGRGGQPQH
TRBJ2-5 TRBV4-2 ASSQGGAGETQY
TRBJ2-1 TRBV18 ASSSVLVTGGNEQF
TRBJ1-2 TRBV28 ASSWRDYGYT
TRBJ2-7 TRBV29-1 SAVSTTYEQY
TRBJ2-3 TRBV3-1 ASSQGEVLHRDAY
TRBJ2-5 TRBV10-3 AAGGDLRETQY
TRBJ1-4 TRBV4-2 ASSQENFAGPNEKLF
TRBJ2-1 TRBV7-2 ASSFLRELQF
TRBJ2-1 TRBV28 ASSLEGGQPYNEQF
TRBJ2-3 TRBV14 ASSQERTGHTDTQY
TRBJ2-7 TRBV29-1 SAEDRYEQY
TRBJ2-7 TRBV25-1 ASSERSGSLGEQY
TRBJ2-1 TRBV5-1 ASSPGLAGGLHDEQF
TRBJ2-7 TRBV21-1 ASSKAQTGPRREQY
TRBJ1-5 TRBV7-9 ASSSTGGTQPQH
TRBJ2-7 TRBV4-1 ASSQGPLAPSFQQY
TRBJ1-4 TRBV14 ASSHSTLNEKLF
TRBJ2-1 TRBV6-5 ASTTKGNEQF
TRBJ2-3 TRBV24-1 ATSDPGTVATMSSTDTQY
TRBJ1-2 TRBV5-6 ASSFRRGYGYT